This T cell receptor (beta chain) was found in a study of intratumoral heterogeneity in liver cancer. Overall study findings and caveats: TCR sequencing reportedly confirmed RNA-seq estimates of regional differences in tumor-infiltrating lymphocyte burden. Overall T cell clonality did not differ significantly between tumor regions. A noted limitation was under-sampling of tumor-infiltrating lymphocytes.

Some clones are missing from TCRdb's copy, which holds only in-frame ones; the method was immunoSEQ multiplex PCR. The table records fewer than 6,500 clones, 60% to 75% of them present only once. Between the trimmed V and J ends, which lost 5 bases and 7 bases, there was a span of 14 bases. The length of the CDR3 is 13 residues. The germline V gene has CDR1 MNHEY and CDR2 SVGAGI. The hepatocellular carcinoma nodule was sampled at distinct, geographically separated regions. No macroscopic necrosis or hemorrhage was seen in sampled areas. Details on this clone: Its antigen remains unidentified.

The V gene is TRBV6-5, the J gene TRBJ1-2; perhaps TRBD1 as D (6 bases). The source is a woman aged 70-85 years with hepatocellular carcinoma. This material consisted of tumor tissue, taken before any cancer treatment. The CDR3 is CASSPLQGIGYTF. The CDR3 DNA reads as TGTGCCAGCAGTCCCTTACAGGGAATTGGCTACACCTTC.